This T cell receptor (beta chain) is from a study of T cells after yellow fever vaccination. Study conclusions and caveats: Booster samples showed a return of most primary-vaccination clones (around 96% CD4, around 85% CD8).

The CDR3 runs to 14 residues. Trimming took 1 base from V and 8 from J, leaving 13 bases between them. As TCR cDNA was made by 5'RACE template switching, a universal primer site and UMIs were added. TCRdb passed the 5' RACE reads through MiXCR, listing each CDR3 protein once. There are 600,000 to 750,000 distinct CDR3 sequences in the sample; more than 9% occur only once, and approximately 15% lies in the top ten. Remarks on this clonotype: The antigen is not known.

The source is a man under 40 who received the YFV17D yellow fever vaccine. J is TRBJ2-3 and V is TRBV12-3 or TRBV12-4; a weak D match, TRBD2 (5 bases). This specimen consisted of PBMCs, obtained on the day of the yellow fever booster vaccination. The CDR3 nucleotides read TGTGCCAGCAGTTTAGGTGGCTCTCGGGGTACGCAGTATTTT. It yields the protein CASSLGGSRGTQYF.